This T cell receptor beta chain was identified in a study of T cell clones after liver transplantation. Study-level information: Blood was drawn pre-transplant, before withdrawal, and after full or failed withdrawal. Findings of the study overall: Compared with third party-reactive sequences, donor-reactive ones declined more, independent of withdrawal success.

Here immunoSEQ multiplex PCR was the method, and the copy in TCRdb shows in-frame clones only, minus some. The sample yields approximately 100,000 clones, 82% seen once. Of note for this clone: Its antigen remains unknown.

The specimen was CD4+ T cells from blood, collected before liver transplant. The receptor comes from a human donor who received a liver transplant.

The CDR3, as DNA: TGTGCCAGCAGCTCCCGCTCATGGCAGGGTGACCGAGAGACCCAGTACTTC. Translating gives CASSSRSWQGDRETQYF. The chain joins TRBV28 to TRBJ2-5; tentatively, D is TRBD1 (5 bases). The germline V and J ends were trimmed by 6 bases and 4 bases, with 24 bases remaining between them. Germline-derived CDR1 and CDR2 are MDHEN and SYDVKM. This CDR3 spans 17 amino acids.